The 18 T cell receptor beta chains in this list originate from one sample, sequenced in a study of shared clonotypes between healthy human individuals. Some clones are missing from TCRdb's copy, which holds only in-frame ones; the method was immunoSEQ multiplex PCR. The data contain about 990,000 clones, 70% to 80% of them singletons. Sequenced input: memory CD4+ T cells from PBMCs. The sample's subset: CD45RA-negative fraction. The receptors stem from a man aged 18 to 35 in good health. Some clones in this sample may be carry-over from other donors' samples.

This clone was found a few times. The chain carries TRBV28 and TRBJ1-2; D is unclear. The CDR3 contains 13 residues. Trimming removed 5 bases from V and 4 bases from J, with 11 bases in between. From germline, CDR1 is MDHEN and CDR2 SYDVKM. The CDR3 bases are TGTGCCAGCAGTGGAGTTCGGAGCTATGGCTACACCTTC. This encodes CASSGVRSYGYTF.

The chain carries TRBV5-6 and TRBJ1-4; D unresolved. The CDR3 length is 11 residues. V lost 4 bases and J 8 bases, leaving 6 bases between the germline ends. Germline CDR1 is SGHDT and CDR2 is YYEEEE. CDR3 nucleotide sequence: TGTGCCAGCAGCGGACGGGAAAAACTGTTTTTT. This encodes CASSGREKLFF.

V is TRBV28 and J is TRBJ2-3; 13 nucleotides line up with TRBD2. V lost 9 bases and J lost 5; bases outside the gene matches: 17. Germline V gene data show CDR1 as MDHEN and CDR2 as SYDVKM. The CDR3 has 18 amino acids. The CDR3 sequence is CASTGTGLAGVRKDTQYF. In nucleotides, the CDR3 is TGTGCCAGTACCGGGACAGGACTAGCGGGAGTGCGGAAAGATACGCAGTATTTT.

This sequence joins TRBV7-2 and TRBJ1-2; D is unclear. Per the germline V gene, CDR1 is SGHTA and CDR2 is FQGNSA. Trimming took off 0 bases at V and 6 bases at J, with 11 bases between the two ends. The CDR3 consists of 14 residues. This CDR3 reads CASSLAFRQDGYTF. CDR3 DNA sequence: TGTGCCAGCAGCTTAGCGTTTAGGCAGGATGGCTACACCTTC.

This chain uses TRBV4-2 with TRBJ2-1, with unresolved D. The germline V gene encodes CDR1 LGHNA and CDR2 YNFKEQ. This CDR3 has 15 residues. V dropped 0 bases and J dropped 3 bases, with 9 bases sitting between them. DNA for the CDR3: TGTGCCAGCAGCCAAGATCTGCGGAACTACAATGAGCAGTTCTTC. This encodes CASSQDLRNYNEQFF.

The chain employs TRBV5-4 and TRBJ2-4, with D perhaps assigned TRBD1 or TRBD2 (7 bases each). This CDR3 comprises 14 residues. The germline gives CDR1 SGHNT, CDR2 YYREEE (reference sequence). Here the CDR3 reads CVTGEGTAKNIQYF. The CDR3 region has the DNA TGTGTCACAGGGGAGGGTACGGCCAAAAACATTCAGTACTTC.

This rearrangement joins TRBV2 to TRBJ2-2, with TRBD1 as a possible D gene (6 bases). Trimming cost V 4 bases and J 4 bases, with 13 bases left between them. The CDR3 runs 15 residues. Germline CDR1 SNHLY, CDR2 FYNNEI. The DNA for the CDR3 is TGTGCCAGCAGTGTCCCCCCCAGGGGCACCGGGGAGCTGTTTTTT. As protein: CASSVPPRGTGELFF.

The rearrangement uses TRBV5-1 and TRBJ1-3; D not certain. The CDR3 runs to 16 residues. Germline CDR1 SGHRS, CDR2 YFSETQ. V lost 4 bases, J lost 0 bases, and 14 bases lay in between. CDR3 coding DNA: TGCGCCAGCAGCCCGGGCCTGACCTTCTCTGGAAACACCATATATTTT. Translating it yields CASSPGLTFSGNTIYF.

The V and J genes are TRBV9 and TRBJ1-4; 10 nucleotides align to TRBD1. There are 18 residues in the CDR3. Germline-derived CDR1 and CDR2 are SGDLS and YYNGEE. V was pared by 3 bases and J by 8 bases, with 16 bases of the junction left unmatched. This CDR3 is CASSGTTGTGVGGEKLFF. The CDR3 nucleotides are TGTGCCAGCAGCGGAACCACCGGGACAGGGGTGGGCGGGGAAAAACTGTTTTTT.

V usage is TRBV5-1 and J usage is TRBJ2-3; TRBD1 is a possible D gene (7 bases). The V gene lost 1 base and the J gene lost 4 bases, with 13 bases spanning the gap. The CDR3 is 15 amino acids. Germline V gene data show CDR1 as SGHRS and CDR2 as YFSETQ. The CDR3 loop reads CASSLMGQRADTQYF. The CDR3 coding sequence is TGCGCCAGCAGCTTGATGGGACAGCGGGCAGATACGCAGTATTTT.

The chain couples TRBV9 to TRBJ2-1, with D possibly matching TRBD1 (6 bases). The CDR3 loop spans 17 amino acids. The V gene's germline CDR1 is SGDLS and CDR2 YYNGEE. Trimming pared 2 bases from V and 7 bases from J, leaving 22 bases between. The CDR3 reads CASSVSTPGTTGNEQFF. CDR3 DNA: TGTGCCAGCAGCGTCTCGACCCCGGGGACAACTGGTAATGAGCAGTTCTTC.

This clone has a handful of counts. J is TRBJ2-3 and V is TRBV28, with 9 bases identical to TRBD1. The trim removed 2 bases at V and 6 bases at J, leaving 6 bases unmatched. In germline, CDR1 is MDHEN, CDR2 SYDVKM. The CDR3 totals 15 residues. CDR3 in DNA: TGTGCCAGCAGTTTAAGAACAGGGGGCATCGATACGCAGTATTTT. Protein: CASSLRTGGIDTQYF.

For the CDR3, the DNA is TGTGCCAGCAGTCCCGGGGACAGCTCTAATGAAAAACTGTTTTTT. It yields the protein CASSPGDSSNEKLFF. This sequence joins TRBV27 and TRBJ1-4; 7 nucleotides agree with TRBD1. The V gene's germline CDR1 is MNHEY and CDR2 SMNVEV (reference sequence). There are 15 residues in the CDR3. The V segment lost 5 bases and the J segment 3 bases; nucleotides outside the gene matches: 6.

V gene TRBV28 combines with J gene TRBJ1-5, with no clear D. This CDR3 has 13 amino acids. Germline CDR1 reads MDHEN; CDR2 reads SYDVKM. The ends were cut back, 6 bases at V and 4 bases at J, with 10 bases in the middle. This CDR3 reads CASRGHNNQPQHF. The CDR3 DNA sequence: TGTGCCAGCAGGGGCCACAATAATCAGCCCCAGCATTTT.

The chain combines TRBV28 with TRBJ2-1, with D perhaps being TRBD1 or TRBD2 (5 bases each). Germline lookup yields CDR1 MDHEN and CDR2 SYDVKM. The CDR3 spans 11 residues. V was pared by 2 bases and J by 13 bases, with 9 bases between. CDR3 region: CASSLERTQFF. CDR3 coding DNA: TGTGCCAGCAGTTTAGAGCGGACACAGTTCTTC.

Worth noting for this clone: A much larger clone is a single base away; this may be a read error. The rearrangement joins TRBV7-2 to TRBJ2-7, with D unresolved. Germline loops: CDR1 SGHTA, CDR2 FQGNSA. The CDR3 contains 12 residues. The CDR3, as DNA: TGTGCCAACAGCTTTGGGGTTGGGGAGCAGTACTTC. Translating gives CANSFGVGEQYF.

The V and J genes are TRBV6-1 and TRBJ2-7; D uncertain. Germline V gives CDR1 MNHNS, CDR2 SASEGT. This CDR3 is built from 15 residues. The V gene lost 0 bases and the J gene lost 0 bases, with 9 bases spanning the gap. The CDR3, as DNA: TGTGCCAGCAGTGAAGCGCTTCAAAGCTCCTACGAGCAGTACTTC. Residues: CASSEALQSSYEQYF.

The chain uses TRBV5-1 and TRBJ2-1; the D is unclear. V lost 3 bases and J lost 1, with 14 bases in between. This CDR3 is built from 16 residues. CDR1 and CDR2 from the germline V gene are SGHRS and YFSETQ. CDR3 bases: TGCGCCAGCAGCTACACCGGCTCGACGTCCTACAATGAGCAGTTCTTC. Translated, it gives CASSYTGSTSYNEQFF. Supplemented by reference TRBV5-1 and TRBJ2-1, the full variable domain reads KAGVTQTPRYLIKTRGQQVTLSCSPISGHRSVSWYQQTPGQGLQFLFEYFSETQRNKGNFPGRFSGRQFSNSRSEMNVSTLELGDSALYLCASSYTGSTSYNEQFFGPGTRLTVL.